These 25 T cell receptor beta chains came from one sample sequenced in a study of cytomegalovirus exposure and HLA in healthy donors. The PCR contained 60 Vbeta and 13 Jbeta primers. Clones were read by immunoSEQ multiplex PCR, and TCRdb kept only the in-frame ones, dropping some. The sample contains tens of thousands of clones, approximately 72% of which appear only once. Sequenced material: PBMCs. Receptor source: a woman in her twenties or thirties in good health and CMV-seronegative.

J is TRBJ2-7 and V is TRBV27; TRBD1 agrees at 9 bases. The CDR3 contains 13 residues. Germline-derived CDR1 and CDR2 are MNHEY and SMNVEV (reference sequence). V dropped 5 bases and J dropped 4; count of bases not matched to a gene: 3. The DNA of the CDR3 is TGTGCCAGCAGTCCCGGACAGGGGTACGAGCAGTACTTC. This sequence encodes CASSPGQGYEQYF.

V gene TRBV9 combines with J gene TRBJ2-3, with D possibly TRBD2 on 5 matching bases. The CDR3 spans 16 residues. Germline CDR1 is SGDLS and CDR2 is YYNGEE. V shed 4 bases and J shed 1 base, with 16 bases lying between them. CDR3 in amino acids: CASSPTAGGGTDTQYF. The CDR3 DNA reads TGTGCCAGCAGCCCTACTGCGGGCGGCGGCACAGATACGCAGTATTTT.

This clone is large by share. V gene TRBV5-1 combines with J gene TRBJ2-7, with 7 bases identical to TRBD1. V was pared by 4 bases and J by 1 base, with 11 bases of the junction left unmatched. This CDR3 spans 16 amino acids. The germline V gene encodes CDR1 SGHRS and CDR2 YFSETQ. The CDR3 region has the DNA TGCGCCAGCAGCGGACAGGTTACGACCCATTCCTACGAGCAGTACTTC. Residues: CASSGQVTTHSYEQYF.

The rearrangement joins TRBV6-1 to TRBJ1-1, with 7 bases that match TRBD1. This CDR3 is built from 13 residues. CDR1 and CDR2 (germline): MNHNS, SASEGT. Trimming at V came to 10 bases and at J to 1 base, leaving 6 bases not matched to a gene. The CDR3 spells CAIADRENTEAFF. As DNA, the CDR3 is TGTGCCATCGCAGACAGGGAGAACACTGAAGCTTTCTTT.

The DNA for the CDR3 is TGTGCCAGCGAAGGAGGCAGGTACAACACTGAAGCTTTCTTT. Its translation is CASEGGRYNTEAFF. This chain links TRBV6-5 with TRBJ1-1, with D unclear. This CDR3 is 14 amino acids long. V lost 8 bases to trimming and J lost 2 bases, with 15 bases between them. The germline V gene has CDR1 MNHEY and CDR2 SVGAGI.

V is TRBV5-6 and J is TRBJ2-7, with no clear D. V was pared by 4 bases and J by 3 bases, with 8 bases between. The germline V gene encodes CDR1 SGHDT and CDR2 YYEEEE. The CDR3 has 12 residues. CDR3: CASSNPYYEQYF. The CDR3 DNA follows: TGTGCCAGCAGCAACCCCTACTACGAGCAGTACTTC.

This clone was recorded only once. The chain carries TRBV7-9 and TRBJ1-4, with 8 bases lining up with TRBD1. Losses at the gene ends were 5 bases for V and 8 bases for J; bases not matched to a gene: 7. Germline V gene sequence: CDR1 SEHNR, CDR2 FQNEAQ (reference sequence). This CDR3 is built from 14 residues. Written as DNA, the CDR3 is TGTGCCAGCAGCGCGGACAGGGTAGAAGAAAAACTGTTTTTT. Translated, it gives CASSADRVEEKLFF.

DNA for the CDR3: TGTGCCAGCAGGTCACTATCCTCCGCTTCACCCCTCCACTTT. Its protein is CASRSLSSASPLHF. This chain connects TRBV6-1 to TRBJ1-6, with unresolved D. The germline gives CDR1 MNHNS, CDR2 SASEGT. The CDR3 totals 14 residues. V was trimmed by 6 bases and J by 9 bases, leaving 15 bases between them.

J is TRBJ2-7 and V is TRBV18; 8 bases match TRBD1. CDR1 and CDR2 from the germline V gene are KGHSH and LQKENI. The V gene end was trimmed by 4 bases and the J gene end by 2 bases; junction bases not matched to a gene: 10. The CDR3 runs 16 residues. The DNA for the CDR3 is TGTGCCAGCTCACAAAACCCTCCGACAGGGGCCTACGAGCAGTACTTC. It encodes CASSQNPPTGAYEQYF. Complete variable domain (other parts from reference TRBV18 and TRBJ2-7): NAGVMQNPRHLVRRRGQEARLRCSPMKGHSHVYWYRQLPEEGLKFMVYLQKENIIDESGMPKERFSAEFPKEGPSILRIQQVVRGDSAAYFCASSQNPPTGAYEQYFGPGTRLTVT.

The rearrangement links TRBV5-1 to TRBJ2-7, with TRBD1 identical over 8 bases. Germline assignment: CDR1 SGHRS and CDR2 YFSETQ. The length of the CDR3 is 15 residues. Trimming at V came to 3 bases and at J to 0 bases, leaving 5 bases not matched to a gene. The CDR3 nucleotides read TGCGCCAGCAGCTCATACAGGGGGACCTCCTACGAGCAGTACTTC. Amino acid sequence: CASSSYRGTSYEQYF.

The chain combines TRBV30 with TRBJ2-5; D might be TRBD2 (6 bases). The V gene's germline CDR1 is GTSNPN and CDR2 SVGIG (reference sequence). Trimming pared 5 bases from V and 5 bases from J, leaving 12 bases between. The CDR3 covers 12 residues. The CDR3 spells CAWETSLETQYF. The CDR3, as DNA: TGTGCCTGGGAGACTAGTCTGGAGACCCAGTACTTC.

V is TRBV30 and J is TRBJ2-5; no reliable D call. Trimming took 1 base from V and 1 from J, leaving 7 bases between them. This CDR3 is built from 13 residues. CDR1 GTSNPN and CDR2 SVGIG come from the germline V gene (reference sequence). CDR3 in amino acids: CAWSGSSQETQYF. CDR3 in DNA: TGTGCCTGGAGTGGGAGCTCCCAAGAGACCCAGTACTTC.

V is TRBV28 and J is TRBJ2-3; D might be TRBD2 (5 bases). Per germline, CDR1 MDHEN and CDR2 SYDVKM. The CDR3 is 14 amino acids. Trimming took off 10 bases at V and 2 bases at J, with 16 bases between the two ends. CDR3 DNA: TGTGCCACTAGGGCGGGCCAGAACACAGATACGCAGTATTTT. This codes for CATRAGQNTDTQYF.

The chain links TRBV7-3 to TRBJ2-1, with 10 nucleotides matching TRBD2. The CDR3 consists of 15 residues. V trimming: 2 bases; J trimming: 9 bases; junction bases outside the gene matches: 7. The germline CDR1 and CDR2 sequences are SGHTA and FQGTGA. The CDR3 here is CASSLGAGGLGEQFF. CDR3 DNA: TGTGCCAGCAGCTTAGGAGCGGGGGGGCTGGGTGAGCAGTTCTTC.

This clone was counted between two and nine times. The rearrangement uses TRBV12-5 and TRBJ2-2; 8 nucleotides align to TRBD1. There are 20 residues in the CDR3. Germline loops: CDR1 LGHNT, CDR2 FRNRAP. Trimming removed 2 bases from V and 2 bases from J; junction bases left unmatched: 16. CDR3 protein: CASGLPRQGSLTLNTGELFF. The CDR3 DNA follows: TGTGCTAGTGGTTTGCCTCGACAGGGGTCGCTTACTCTTAACACCGGGGAGCTGTTTTTT.

The V and J genes are TRBV18 and TRBJ2-4; maybe TRBD1 (5 bases). CDR1 is KGHSH, CDR2 LQKENI, per germline. The ends were cut back, 5 bases at V and 0 bases at J, with 11 bases in the middle. The CDR3 length is 15 residues. The CDR3 loop is CASSTGHKAKNIQYF. The CDR3 DNA reads as TGTGCCAGCTCAACCGGACATAAAGCCAAAAACATTCAGTACTTC.

The chain is built from TRBV28 and TRBJ1-1; the D is unclear. The CDR3 has 12 residues. V was shortened by 4 bases and J by 4 bases, with 7 bases between the two germline ends. Germline lookup yields CDR1 MDHEN and CDR2 SYDVKM. CDR3 nucleotide sequence: TGTGCCAGCAGTTCTTTCGGCACTGAAGCTTTCTTT. It is translated as CASSSFGTEAFF.

The chain is built from TRBV15 and TRBJ2-7, with 7 nucleotides matching TRBD2. Germline V lookup: CDR1 LNHNV, CDR2 YYDKDF (reference sequence). V lost 5 bases to trimming and J lost 3 bases; unmatched junction nucleotides: 10. This CDR3 region has 15 residues. DNA for the CDR3: TGTGCCACCAGCTCCGCGTCACGGGACTACTACGAGCAGTACTTC. Translating it yields CATSSASRDYYEQYF.

The chain has TRBV28 and TRBJ1-1; TRBD1 matches at 7 bases. The CDR3 sequence is 16 residues long. Germline V lookup: CDR1 MDHEN, CDR2 SYDVKM. The V gene end was trimmed by 7 bases and the J gene end by 6 bases; junction bases not matched to a gene: 17. This CDR3 reads CASIPTDDRVSAEAFF. The DNA of the CDR3 is TGTGCCAGCATCCCCACCGACGACAGGGTATCTGCTGAAGCTTTCTTT.

The rearrangement joins TRBV27 to TRBJ2-5, with a tentative D call TRBD2 (5 bases). CDR3 length: 12 residues. Germline V gives CDR1 MNHEY, CDR2 SMNVEV (reference sequence). Trimming shortened V by 8 bases and J by 5 bases, and 12 bases separated the two germline ends. Here the CDR3 reads CASSDPGETQYF. The DNA of the CDR3 is TGTGCCAGCTCCGACCCGGGGGAGACCCAGTACTTC.

This chain joins TRBV7-8 and TRBJ1-2; a weak D match, TRBD1 (6 bases). CDR3 length: 14 residues. The ends were cut back, 3 bases at V and 7 bases at J, with 15 bases in the middle. Germline CDR1 reads SGHVS; CDR2 reads FQNEAQ. The CDR3 DNA reads TGTGCCAGCAGCTTCAGGGGCGCTGAGCGTGGCTACACCTTC. This codes for CASSFRGAERGYTF.

This chain uses TRBV7-2 with TRBJ1-5; D perhaps matches TRBD1 (5 bases). This CDR3 is built from 15 residues. Germline values: CDR1 SGHTA, CDR2 FQGNSA. V was clipped by 3 bases and J by 2 bases, with 11 bases between them. The CDR3 loop reads CASSFQGTGNQPQHF. The DNA of the CDR3 is TGTGCCAGCAGCTTTCAGGGTACGGGCAATCAGCCCCAGCATTTT. The full variable domain, rest sourced from reference TRBV7-2 and TRBJ1-5, is GAGVSQSPSNKVTEKGKDVELRCDPISGHTALYWYRQSLGQGLEFLIYFQGNSAPDKSGLPSDRFSAERTGGSVSTLTIQRTQQEDSAVYLCASSFQGTGNQPQHFGDGTRLSIL.

The rearrangement links TRBV6-5 to TRBJ2-5; D is unresolved. This CDR3 has 13 residues. V shed 2 bases and J shed 7 bases, with 11 bases lying between them. Germline loops: CDR1 MNHEY, CDR2 SVGAGI. CDR3 nucleotide sequence: TGTGCCAGCAGTTACGCAACCACAAGGACCCAGTACTTC. It encodes CASSYATTRTQYF.

The chain has TRBV27 and TRBJ2-2; 8 nucleotides match TRBD1. Losses at the gene ends were 11 bases for V and 1 base for J; bases not matched to a gene: 6. The CDR3 runs to 14 residues. Looked up from germline, CDR1 is MNHEY and CDR2 is SMNVEV (reference sequence). CDR3 sequence reads: CAARDRRNTGELFF. CDR3 DNA sequence: TGTGCCGCCAGGGACAGGAGGAACACCGGGGAGCTGTTTTTT.

V usage is TRBV7-9 and J usage is TRBJ1-4, with D maybe TRBD1 (6 bases). The CDR3 has 16 amino acids. Germline assignment: CDR1 SEHNR and CDR2 FQNEAQ (reference sequence). The germline V and J ends were trimmed by 5 bases and 8 bases, with 21 bases remaining between them. In DNA, the CDR3 is TGTGCCAGCAGCCCTACGTCGGGGGGCGAGCGAGAAAAACTGTTTTTT. Encoded protein: CASSPTSGGEREKLFF.